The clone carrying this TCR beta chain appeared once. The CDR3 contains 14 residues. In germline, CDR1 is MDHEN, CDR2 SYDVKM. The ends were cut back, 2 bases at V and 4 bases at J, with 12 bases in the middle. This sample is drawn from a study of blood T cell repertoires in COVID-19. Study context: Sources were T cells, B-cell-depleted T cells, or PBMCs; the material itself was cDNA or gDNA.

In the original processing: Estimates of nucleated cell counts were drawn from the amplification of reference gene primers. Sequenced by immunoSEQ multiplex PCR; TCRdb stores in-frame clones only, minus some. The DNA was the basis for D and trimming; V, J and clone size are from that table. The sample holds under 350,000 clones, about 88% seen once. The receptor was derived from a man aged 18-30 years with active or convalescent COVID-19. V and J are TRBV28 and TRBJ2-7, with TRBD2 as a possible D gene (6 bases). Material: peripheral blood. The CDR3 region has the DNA TGTGCCAGCAGTTTAGGAGACCGGGAGTACGAGCAGTACTTC. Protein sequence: CASSLGDREYEQYF.